This passage covers 6 T cell receptor beta chains from one sample sequenced in a study of cytomegalovirus exposure and HLA in healthy donors. PCR used 60 Vbeta primers and 13 Jbeta primers. Some clones are missing from TCRdb's copy, which holds only in-frame ones; the method was immunoSEQ multiplex PCR. The data contain 80,000 to 100,000 clones, 55% to 85% of them seen just once; the ten biggest clones take up around 16%. What was sequenced was PBMCs. The source of these receptors is a woman aged 18-35 years in good health and CMV-seropositive.

The CDR3 DNA reads as TGTGCCAGCAGTCACCCCGACAGGGCTGGGGCCAACGTCCTGACTTTC. Translated: CASSHPDRAGANVLTF. The V and J genes are TRBV25-1 and TRBJ2-6, with TRBD1 identical over 7 bases. The CDR3 length is 16 residues. The germline V gene encodes CDR1 MGHDK and CDR2 SYGVNS. The V and J ends lost 5 bases and 2 bases, in that order; junction bases with no gene match: 6.

V gene TRBV5-1 combines with J gene TRBJ1-4; 7 nucleotides match TRBD1. The CDR3 length is 15 residues. Trimming removed 4 bases from V and 8 bases from J; junction bases left unmatched: 11. CDR1 and CDR2 (germline): SGHRS, YFSETQ. This CDR3 reads CASSQQIGGQEKLFF. The CDR3 DNA is TGCGCCAGCAGCCAACAAATAGGGGGACAGGAAAAACTGTTTTTT.

The chain joins TRBV5-4 to TRBJ2-7, with 8 bases that match TRBD1. Germline trimming cut 0 bases from V and 2 bases from J; bases unmatched to any gene: 4. Germline loops: CDR1 SGHNT, CDR2 YYREEE (reference sequence). The CDR3 consists of 15 residues. CDR3 DNA sequence: TGTGCCAGCAGCTTGGCCGGGGGACAGGCCTACGAGCAGTACTTC. This translates into CASSLAGGQAYEQYF.

V and J are TRBV29-1 and TRBJ2-1; TRBD2 matches 8 bases. With 5 bases clipped from V and 8 bases from J, the junction kept 20 bases outside the gene matches. In germline, CDR1 is SQVTM, CDR2 ANQGSEA. This CDR3 contains 17 residues. CDR3 sequence (DNA): TGCAGCGTTACTAGCCGACCGAGGGGACTAGGGACCCATGAGCAGTTCTTC. Protein: CSVTSRPRGLGTHEQFF.

The J gene is TRBJ2-2, the V gene TRBV5-4; D not certain. V was trimmed by 0 bases and J by 5 bases, leaving 8 bases between them. CDR3 length: 14 amino acids. From germline, CDR1 is SGHNT and CDR2 YYREEE (reference sequence). The CDR3 loop is CASSLGAGTGELFF. DNA of the CDR3: TGTGCCAGCAGCTTGGGGGCCGGAACCGGGGAGCTGTTTTTT.

The chain combines TRBV6-5 with TRBJ1-1, with D perhaps matching TRBD1 (5 bases). The V gene lost 2 bases and the J gene lost 2 bases, with 9 bases spanning the gap. The CDR3 consists of 14 residues. Per germline, CDR1 MNHEY and CDR2 SVGAGI. CDR3 sequence reads: CASSYRQFNTEAFF. CDR3 DNA sequence: TGTGCCAGCAGTTACAGACAGTTCAACACTGAAGCTTTCTTT.